The TCR beta chain described here comes from a study of Graves' ophthalmopathy and Graves' hyperthyroidism. Study-wide results and limits: A model of 13 signatures distinguished ophthalmopathy from stable hyperthyroidism at 87.88% sensitivity and 81.08% specificity.

This CDR3 has 15 amino acids. The V end was cut by 0 bases, the J end by 3 bases, with 11 bases between. Looked up from germline, CDR1 is LGHNA and CDR2 is YSLEER. Newly diagnosed hyperthyroidism donors, aged 18 to 65, duration under 2 months. Clinical symptoms, serum thyroxine, TRAb, thyroid ultrasound and orbital computed tomography were relied on for diagnosis. About this clonotype: Its antigen is still unknown.

RNA transcripts yielded amplified TCR beta CDR3 regions. Second-round multiplex PCR followed a first-round RT-PCR using HTBI primers. MiXCR was run by TCRdb on the multiplex PCR reads, yielding one entry per CDR3 protein. The profile shows around 1.1 million distinct CDR3 sequences, about two fifths of them singletons. The clonotype originates from an adult man with Graves' hyperthyroidism. Input material: peripheral blood or thyroid tissue (not recorded which). The chain is built from TRBV4-3 and TRBJ1-1; D ambiguous. The CDR3 loop is CASSQDPRFDTEAFF. DNA of the CDR3: TGCGCCAGCAGCCAAGACCCCAGGTTTGACACTGAAGCTTTCTTT.